This is a list of T cell receptor beta chains from one sample in a study of identical twins' blood T cells. In TCRdb, the 5' RACE reads were re-called with MiXCR into one record per CDR3 protein. The sample has 350,000 to 450,000 distinct CDR3 sequences, over 25% seen once. The sample was PBMCs. These receptors originate from a woman aged 18-55 years in good health. CDR3s include the opening cysteine and the closing phenylalanine or tryptophan. The order of the fields is clone size, CDR3 length, V gene, D gene, J gene, CDR3 DNA, CDR3 protein. The D gene is left open where the match is weak. Size is omitted from some rows. Given values are once, few, many or a class for expanded clones.

abundance: few
len: 12
v_gene: TRBV12-3/TRBV12-4
d_gene: .
j_gene: TRBJ2-1
CDR3nt: TGTGCCAGCAGTTTAGAAGGTAGTGAGCAGTTCTTC
CDR3aa: CASSLEGSEQFF

abundance: few
len: 13
v_gene: TRBV6-2/TRBV6-3
d_gene: .
j_gene: TRBJ1-1
CDR3nt: TGTGCCAGCAGGAGTGAGGGGGACACTGAAGCTTTCTTT
CDR3aa: CASRSEGDTEAFF

abundance: once
len: 16
v_gene: TRBV18
d_gene: TRBD1
j_gene: TRBJ1-2
CDR3nt: TGTGCCAGCTCACCACGAAAAGCCGGGACAGGCCATGGCTACACCTTC
CDR3aa: CASSPRKAGTGHGYTF

abundance: few
len: 14
v_gene: TRBV11-2
d_gene: .
j_gene: TRBJ2-2
CDR3nt: TGTGCCAGCAGCTTCGACAGAAACACCGGGGAGCTGTTTTTT
CDR3aa: CASSFDRNTGELFF

abundance: few
len: 15
v_gene: TRBV5-1
d_gene: TRBD1
j_gene: TRBJ1-5
CDR3nt: TGCGCCAGCAGCTTACAGGGGGCTCTAAATCAGCCCCAGCATTTT
CDR3aa: CASSLQGALNQPQHF

abundance: .
len: 14
v_gene: TRBV5-1
d_gene: .
j_gene: TRBJ1-1
CDR3nt: TGCGCCAGCAGCTGGAGTCAGAGGAACACTGAAGCTTTCTTT
CDR3aa: CASSWSQRNTEAFF

abundance: few
len: 12
v_gene: TRBV6-5
d_gene: .
j_gene: TRBJ2-1
CDR3nt: TGTGCCAGCAGTTACTCTACCAATGAGCAGTTCTTC
CDR3aa: CASSYSTNEQFF

abundance: few
len: 13
v_gene: TRBV29-1
d_gene: .
j_gene: TRBJ1-1
CDR3nt: TGCAGCGTTGTCATGGTTTTGAACACTGAAGCTTTCTTT
CDR3aa: CSVVMVLNTEAFF

abundance: few
len: 13
v_gene: TRBV5-6
d_gene: .
j_gene: TRBJ1-5
CDR3nt: TGTGCCAGCAGCTATCAGAGGGATCAGCCCCAGCATTTT
CDR3aa: CASSYQRDQPQHF

abundance: few
len: 14
v_gene: TRBV3-1
d_gene: TRBD1
j_gene: TRBJ1-4
CDR3nt: TGTGCCAGCAGTCCTGGGACAGGGGAGGGAAAACTGTTTTTT
CDR3aa: CASSPGTGEGKLFF

abundance: many
len: 13
v_gene: TRBV29-1
d_gene: .
j_gene: TRBJ2-3
CDR3nt: TGCAGCGTTGTCGGAGGGGTGACAGATACGCAGTATTTT
CDR3aa: CSVVGGVTDTQYF

abundance: .
len: 12
v_gene: TRBV29-1
d_gene: .
j_gene: TRBJ2-3
CDR3nt: TGCAGCCTTCAGGATAAGGGGGATACGCAGTATTTT
CDR3aa: CSLQDKGDTQYF

abundance: few
len: 12
v_gene: TRBV20-1
d_gene: .
j_gene: TRBJ1-1
CDR3nt: TGCAGTGCTAGAGTGATGGGCACTGAAGCTTTCTTT
CDR3aa: CSARVMGTEAFF

abundance: .
len: 15
v_gene: TRBV4-3
d_gene: .
j_gene: TRBJ1-1
CDR3nt: TGCGCCAGCAGCCCCAGCGGGGTCGAGAACACTGAAGCTTTCTTT
CDR3aa: CASSPSGVENTEAFF

abundance: .
len: 15
v_gene: TRBV6-5
d_gene: .
j_gene: TRBJ2-2
CDR3nt: TGTGCCAGCACCATCCTGACAGAAACCACCGGGGAGCTGTTTTTT
CDR3aa: CASTILTETTGELFF

abundance: .
len: 15
v_gene: TRBV20-1
d_gene: TRBD2
j_gene: TRBJ2-7
CDR3nt: TGCAGTGCTTCCTTGACTAGCGGGAGGGGCCACGAGCAGTACTTC
CDR3aa: CSASLTSGRGHEQYF

abundance: .
len: 16
v_gene: TRBV9
d_gene: TRBD1
j_gene: TRBJ1-5
CDR3nt: TGTGCCAGCAGCGTCGGGACAGGGGATAGCAATCAGCCCCAGCATTTT
CDR3aa: CASSVGTGDSNQPQHF

abundance: .
len: 13
v_gene: TRBV5-1
d_gene: .
j_gene: TRBJ2-7
CDR3nt: TGCGCCAGCAGCTTGTACTACGGCTACGAGCAGTACTTC
CDR3aa: CASSLYYGYEQYF

abundance: few
len: 16
v_gene: TRBV12-3/TRBV12-4
d_gene: .
j_gene: TRBJ1-1
CDR3nt: TGTGCCTCAACAGAGGGGTACGGTAGAGAACACGCTGAAGCTTTCTTT
CDR3aa: CASTEGYGREHAEAFF

abundance: .
len: 16
v_gene: TRBV27
d_gene: .
j_gene: TRBJ1-6
CDR3nt: TGTGCCAGCAGTTTATCCTGGAGCTCCTATAATTCACCCCTCCACTTT
CDR3aa: CASSLSWSSYNSPLHF